This T cell receptor beta chain comes out of a study of blood T cell repertoires in COVID-19. Study-wide background: The origin of the acute and convalescent COVID-19 samples was the United States, Italy and Spain. Nucleic acid was either cDNA or gDNA, and it came from T cells, B-cell-depleted T cells, or PBMCs.

Trimming took off 6 bases at V and 1 base at J, with 7 bases between the two ends. CDR1 is SQVTM and CDR2 is ANQGSEA in the germline V gene. This CDR3 contains 12 residues. Original processing methods: From reference gene primer amplification, estimates of nucleated cell counts were derived. Profiling relied on immunoSEQ multiplex PCR, and the TCRdb table lists in-frame clones only, not all of them. D and trimming come from the DNA, and the V and J calls and clone size come from that table. The table has nearly 200,000 clones, roughly 84% seen once; the top ten hold around 21%. This TCR was sampled from a human donor in a cohort sampled during active COVID-19. The chain links TRBV29-1 to TRBJ1-3; no clear D. The sequenced sample was peripheral blood. CDR3 residues: CSVRVSGNTIYF. The DNA for the CDR3 is TGCAGCGTGAGGGTTTCTGGAAACACCATATATTTT.